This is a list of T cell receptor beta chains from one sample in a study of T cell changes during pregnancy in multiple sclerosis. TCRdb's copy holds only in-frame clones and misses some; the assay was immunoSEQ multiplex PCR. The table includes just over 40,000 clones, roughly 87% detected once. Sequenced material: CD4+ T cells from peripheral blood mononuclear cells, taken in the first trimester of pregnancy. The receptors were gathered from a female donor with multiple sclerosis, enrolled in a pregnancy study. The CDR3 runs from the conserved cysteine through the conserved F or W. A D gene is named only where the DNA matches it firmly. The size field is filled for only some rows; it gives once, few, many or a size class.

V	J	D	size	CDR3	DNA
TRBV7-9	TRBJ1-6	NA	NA	CASSFRGSPLHF	TGTGCCAGCAGCTTTCGGGGTTCACCCCTCCACTTT
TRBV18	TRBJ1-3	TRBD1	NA	CASSKAGGSGNTIYF	TGTGCCAGCTCCAAGGCAGGGGGCTCTGGAAACACCATATATTTT
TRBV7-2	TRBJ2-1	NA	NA	CASSFIPGTGYEEQFF	TGTGCCAGCAGCTTCATCCCCGGGACTGGGTATGAAGAGCAGTTCTTC
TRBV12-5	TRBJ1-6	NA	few	CASGLVRGGYNSPLHF	TGTGCTAGTGGTTTGGTACGGGGAGGTTATAATTCACCCCTCCACTTT
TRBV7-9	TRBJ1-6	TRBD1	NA	CASTPPGTGVSPLHF	TGTGCCAGCACCCCACCCGGGACAGGGGTTTCACCCCTCCACTTT
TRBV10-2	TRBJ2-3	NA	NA	CASTQPRGSTDTQYF	TGCGCCAGCACCCAACCTCGCGGAAGCACAGATACGCAGTATTTT
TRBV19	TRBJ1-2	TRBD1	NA	CASRTGQGLYGYTF	TGTGCCAGTAGAACCGGACAGGGGCTCTATGGCTACACCTTC
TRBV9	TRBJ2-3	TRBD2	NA	CASSAGLAGTDTQYF	TGTGCCAGCAGCGCCGGACTAGCGGGCACAGATACGCAGTATTTT
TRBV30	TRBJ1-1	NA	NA	CAWQTGPTEAFF	TGTGCCTGGCAAACAGGGCCCACTGAAGCTTTCTTT
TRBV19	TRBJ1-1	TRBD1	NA	CASSMDRGWTEAFF	TGTGCCAGTAGTATGGACAGGGGATGGACTGAAGCTTTCTTT
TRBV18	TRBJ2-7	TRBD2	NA	CASSPSLAVSSYEQYF	TGTGCCAGCTCACCATCACTAGCGGTGAGCTCCTACGAGCAGTACTTC
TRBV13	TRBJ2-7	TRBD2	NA	CASSVIGTSGQQYF	TGTGCCAGCAGCGTAATCGGGACTAGCGGCCAGCAGTACTTC
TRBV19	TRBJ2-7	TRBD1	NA	CASSIGTEGEQYF	TGTGCCAGTAGTATTGGGACAGAGGGCGAGCAGTACTTC
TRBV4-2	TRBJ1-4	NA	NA	CASSQEVQSTNEKLFF	TGTGCCAGCAGCCAAGAGGTGCAGTCAACTAATGAAAAACTGTTTTTT
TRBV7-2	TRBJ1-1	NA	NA	CASTNQGSGSTEAFF	TGTGCCAGCACCAATCAGGGATCTGGTAGCACTGAAGCTTTCTTT
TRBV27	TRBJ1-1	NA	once	CASSLQGWSNTEAFF	TGTGCCAGCAGTTTACAGGGGTGGTCCAACACTGAAGCTTTCTTT
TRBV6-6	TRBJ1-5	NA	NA	CASSSRRDSNQPQHF	TGTGCCAGCAGTTCGAGGAGAGATAGCAATCAGCCCCAGCATTTT
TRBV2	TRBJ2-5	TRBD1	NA	CASSEALGTGQETQYF	TGTGCCAGCAGTGAAGCGCTCGGGACAGGGCAAGAGACCCAGTACTTC
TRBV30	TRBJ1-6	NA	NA	CAWRGGGSSYNSPLHF	TGTGCCTGGAGGGGCGGGGGCAGCTCCTATAATTCACCCCTCCACTTT
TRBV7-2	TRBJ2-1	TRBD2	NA	CASSFFINAGGPHNEQFF	TGTGCCAGCAGCTTCTTTATTAATGCGGGGGGGCCCCACAATGAGCAGTTCTTC
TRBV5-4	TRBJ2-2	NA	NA	CASSLDRATGELFF	TGTGCCAGCAGCTTGGACAGAGCTACCGGGGAGCTGTTTTTT
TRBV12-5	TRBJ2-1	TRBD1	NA	CASGFGTGSEQFF	TGTGCTAGTGGTTTCGGGACAGGGAGTGAGCAGTTCTTC
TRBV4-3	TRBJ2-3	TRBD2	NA	CASSLHRTSGGADTQYF	TGCGCCAGCAGCCTCCATCGGACTAGCGGGGGAGCAGATACGCAGTATTTT
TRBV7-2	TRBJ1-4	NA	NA	CASSLSGRDEKLFF	TGTGCCAGCAGCTTATCCGGGAGGGACGAAAAACTGTTTTTT
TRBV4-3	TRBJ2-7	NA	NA	CASSQAASKAYEQYF	TGCGCCAGCAGCCAGGCAGCGAGTAAAGCCTACGAGCAGTACTTC
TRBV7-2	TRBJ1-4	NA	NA	CASSSRSRALGEKLFF	TGTGCCAGCAGCTCGCGCAGCAGGGCGCTTGGTGAAAAACTGTTTTTT
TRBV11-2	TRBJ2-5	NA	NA	CASSLGVRETQYF	TGTGCCAGCAGCTTAGGAGTGCGGGAGACCCAGTACTTC
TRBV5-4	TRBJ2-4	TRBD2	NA	CASSLGGGRARVGNIQYF	TGTGCCAGCAGCTTGGGAGGCGGGAGGGCCCGGGTTGGAAACATTCAGTACTTC
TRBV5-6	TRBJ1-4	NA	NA	CASSREQRRGEKLFF	TGTGCCAGCAGCCGGGAACAGAGGCGAGGGGAAAAACTGTTTTTT
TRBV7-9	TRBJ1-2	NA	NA	CASSSQRGEGRVDGYTF	TGTGCCAGCAGCTCTCAAAGAGGGGAGGGAAGGGTTGATGGCTACACCTTC
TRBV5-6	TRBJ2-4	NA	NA	CASSLEFTANIQYF	TGTGCCAGCAGCTTGGAATTTACAGCAAACATTCAGTACTTC
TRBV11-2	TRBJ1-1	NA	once	CASSPGGGKGGVRTEAFF	TGTGCCAGCAGCCCGGGAGGTGGTAAGGGGGGGGTTAGGACTGAAGCTTTCTTT
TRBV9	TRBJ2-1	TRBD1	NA	CASSVYGTGDYNEQFF	TGTGCCAGCAGCGTCTACGGGACAGGAGATTACAATGAGCAGTTCTTC
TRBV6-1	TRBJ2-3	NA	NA	CASTQDTDTQYF	TGTGCCAGCACCCAAGACACGGATACGCAGTATTTT
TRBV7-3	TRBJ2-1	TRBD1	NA	CASSLTGEPHNEQFF	TGTGCCAGCAGCCTGACAGGGGAACCCCACAATGAGCAGTTCTTC
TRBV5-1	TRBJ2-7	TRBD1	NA	CASSSVGQGTYEQYF	TGCGCCAGCAGCTCGGTGGGACAGGGGACCTACGAGCAGTACTTC
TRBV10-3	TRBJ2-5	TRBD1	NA	CAISRGLLEETQYF	TGTGCCATCAGTAGGGGGCTTTTAGAAGAGACCCAGTACTTC
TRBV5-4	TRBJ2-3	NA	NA	CASSWAVEDTQYF	TGTGCCAGCAGCTGGGCAGTGGAAGATACGCAGTATTTT
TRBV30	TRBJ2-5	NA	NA	CAWSQTWDTGRETQYF	TGTGCCTGGAGCCAAACCTGGGACACCGGTCGAGAGACCCAGTACTTC
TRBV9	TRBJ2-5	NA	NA	CASSSHDRTQETQYF	TGTGCCAGCAGCTCCCACGACAGGACACAAGAGACCCAGTACTTC
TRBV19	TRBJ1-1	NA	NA	CASSMTGNTEAFF	TGTGCCAGTAGTATGACAGGGAACACTGAAGCTTTCTTT
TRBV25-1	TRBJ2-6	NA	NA	CASSEAWAGKAGANVLTF	TGTGCCAGCAGTGAGGCTTGGGCAGGGAAGGCTGGGGCCAACGTCCTGACTTTC
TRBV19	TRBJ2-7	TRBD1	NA	CASRDRDRAAYEQYF	TGTGCCAGTAGGGACCGGGACAGGGCTGCCTACGAGCAGTACTTC
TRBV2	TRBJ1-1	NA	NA	CASSLIYEAFF	TGTGCCAGCAGTCTTATATATGAAGCTTTCTTT
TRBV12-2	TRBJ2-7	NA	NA	CASRTDPPSGPYEQYF	TGTGCAAGTCGCACAGATCCTCCTAGCGGTCCCTACGAGCAGTACTTC
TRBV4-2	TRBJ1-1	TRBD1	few	CASRQGMNTEAFF	TGTGCCAGCCGACAGGGAATGAACACTGAAGCTTTCTTT
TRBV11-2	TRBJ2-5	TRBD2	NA	CASSLDRGGWVETQYF	TGTGCCAGCAGCTTAGATCGGGGAGGGTGGGTTGAGACCCAGTACTTC
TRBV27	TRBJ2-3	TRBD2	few	CASRIALAGALSHTQYF	TGTGCCAGCAGAATTGCCCTAGCGGGGGCTCTTTCCCATACGCAGTATTTT
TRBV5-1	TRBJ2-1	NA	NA	CASRHTGRVSEQFF	TGCGCCAGCAGACATACAGGGAGGGTCAGTGAGCAGTTCTTC
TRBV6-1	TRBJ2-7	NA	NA	CASSDFKAGLIYEQYF	TGTGCCAGCAGTGACTTCAAAGCGGGCCTCATTTACGAGCAGTACTTC
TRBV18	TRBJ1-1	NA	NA	CASSLWGQLAEAFF	TGTGCCAGCTCCCTCTGGGGACAACTCGCTGAAGCTTTCTTT
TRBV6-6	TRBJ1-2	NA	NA	CASSPQGGGYTF	TGTGCCAGCAGCCCGCAGGGTGGCGGCTACACCTTC
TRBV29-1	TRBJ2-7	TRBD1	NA	CSVAPRTGDNEQYF	TGCAGCGTTGCCCCCCGGACAGGGGATAACGAGCAGTACTTC
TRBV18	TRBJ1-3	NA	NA	CASSPQWQATGNTIYF	TGTGCCAGCTCACCGCAATGGCAGGCCACTGGAAACACCATATATTTT
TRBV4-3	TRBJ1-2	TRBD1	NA	CASSQRGRTPMGYTF	TGCGCCAGCAGCCAAAGGGGGCGCACACCCATGGGCTACACCTTC
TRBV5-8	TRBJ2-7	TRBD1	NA	CATNYGTGDYEQYF	TGTGCCACCAACTACGGGACAGGGGACTACGAGCAGTACTTC
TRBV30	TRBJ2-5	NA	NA	CAWSVGTLYQETQYF	TGTGCCTGGAGTGTAGGGACATTGTACCAAGAGACCCAGTACTTC
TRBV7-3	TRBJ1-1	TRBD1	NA	CASSLTPFEGAGTEAFF	TGTGCCAGCAGCTTAACCCCATTTGAGGGGGCAGGCACTGAAGCTTTCTTT
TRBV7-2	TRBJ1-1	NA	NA	CASSPQMTEAFF	TGTGCCAGCAGCCCCCAAATGACTGAAGCTTTCTTT